This T cell receptor (beta chain) was recorded in a study of shared clonotypes between healthy human individuals. The overall study: Each donor's CD4 naive and CD4 memory cells filled three plates apiece, CD8 naive two, and CD8 memory one. General study findings and limits: Compared with clonotypes that all four donors shared, non-shared clonotypes had lower generation probabilities. Sorted-subset sequencing, rarefaction showed, was incomplete despite large depth.

This CDR3 spans 14 amino acids. Per germline, CDR1 ENHRY and CDR2 SYGVKD. V was pared by 3 bases and J by 2 bases, with 7 bases between. The data were produced by immunoSEQ multiplex PCR, yet TCRdb's version contains in-frame clones alone and is incomplete. The table has approximately 2.5 million clones, more than 85% seen once; the top ten hold approximately 0.37%. Concerning this clone itself: Its specificity is unknown. Other DNA sequences in the sample encode the same CDR3.

Sequences were obtained from naive CD4+ T cells from PBMCs. Subset specified: CD45RA+ positively selected. This sequence originates from a man younger than 30 in good health. Some clones in this sample may be carry-over from other donors' samples. J is TRBJ2-2 and V is TRBV10-3; D gene unclear. The CDR3 region is CAISDRANTGELFF. In nucleotides, the CDR3 is TGTGCCATCAGTGATCGGGCCAACACCGGGGAGCTGTTTTTT.